What follows are 6 T cell receptor beta chains derived from one specimen sequenced in a study of Graves' ophthalmopathy and Graves' hyperthyroidism. Amplification of TCR beta CDR3 regions used RNA transcripts. The authors performed first-round RT-PCR with HTBI primers and then a second-round multiplex PCR. TCRdb ran MiXCR on the multiplex PCR reads and lists one entry per CDR3 protein. Of over 500,000 distinct CDR3 sequences listed, 20% to 25% are singletons. The sample was peripheral blood. All receptors come from a woman under 30 with stable Graves' hyperthyroidism. Some clones in this sample may be carry-over from other donors' samples.

The rearrangement joins TRBV9 to TRBJ2-5; weak D call: TRBD2 (5 bases). This CDR3 is built from 16 residues. V lost 3 bases to trimming and J lost 2 bases, with 17 bases between them. Germline-derived CDR1 and CDR2 are SGDLS and YYNGEE. The CDR3 region is CASSAGVGVIQETQYF. CDR3 in DNA: TGTGCCAGCAGCGCCGGGGTCGGAGTGATTCAAGAGACCCAGTACTTC. The entire variable domain, with the rest obtained from reference TRBV9 and TRBJ2-5, is as follows: DSGVTQTPKHLITATGQRVTLRCSPRSGDLSVYWYQQSLDQGLQFLIQYYNGEERAKGNILERFSAQQFPDLHSELNLSSLELGDSALYFCASSAGVGVIQETQYFGPGTRLLVL.

In this sample, this clonotype turned up many times. The rearrangement links TRBV29-1 to TRBJ1-2; 8 bases line up with TRBD1. This CDR3 is 13 amino acids long. The germline V gene encodes CDR1 SQVTM and CDR2 ANQGSEA. V lost 4 bases, J lost 4 bases, and 5 bases stayed unmatched. Here the CDR3 DNA reads TGCAGCGTTGGGACAGGGTCCTCCTATGGCTACACCTTC. It is translated as CSVGTGSSYGYTF.

This clonotype was seen a few times. CDR3 protein: CASSQSRTGLNTEAFF. Here the CDR3 DNA reads TGCGCCAGCAGCCAATCTCGCACAGGCTTGAACACTGAAGCTTTCTTT. The rearrangement links TRBV4-1 to TRBJ1-1; tentatively, D is TRBD1 (5 bases). V was trimmed by 2 bases and J by 0 bases, leaving 13 bases between them. CDR3 length: 16 residues. Germline V gene lookup returns CDR1 MGHRA and CDR2 YSYEKL.

This clonotype has at least ten counts. This chain connects TRBV6-5 to TRBJ1-2; maybe TRBD1 (6 bases). Germline values: CDR1 MNHEY, CDR2 SVGAGI. V shed 5 bases and J shed 4 bases, with 20 bases lying between them. This CDR3 is 16 amino acids long. The CDR3 loop is CASSTAAGVLGYGYTF. CDR3 bases: TGTGCCAGCAGTACTGCGGCAGGGGTATTGGGCTATGGCTACACCTTC.

The chain recombines TRBV18 with TRBJ2-5; 8 bases are a match to TRBD2. The CDR3 runs to 12 residues. Germline CDR1 and CDR2: KGHSH and LQKENI. Trimming at V came to 2 bases and at J to 11 bases, leaving 4 bases not matched to a gene. CDR3 coding DNA: TGTGCCAGCTCACCAGACGGGGGGGATCAGTACTTC. Residues: CASSPDGGDQYF.

J is TRBJ1-2 and V is TRBV5-5; 11 bases are shared with TRBD1. V gave up 4 bases and J gave up 8 bases; unmatched junction bases: 10. The CDR3 is 15 amino acids. Looked up from germline, CDR1 is SGHKS and CDR2 is YYEKEE (reference sequence). In nucleotides, the CDR3 is TGTGCCAGCAGCCCCTACCGGGACAGGGGGTACGGCTACACCTTC. Residues: CASSPYRDRGYGYTF.